The clone carrying this TCR beta chain was found a few times. Its cognate antigen is unknown. These data originate in a study of blood T cells in healthy people across ages. Study-wide points: Relative to aged donors, long-lived donors carried more naive CD4+ cells and displayed higher diversity.

CDR1 is MNHEY and CDR2 is SMNVEV in the germline V gene (reference sequence). The germline V and J ends were trimmed by 6 bases and 3 bases, with 19 bases remaining between them. The CDR3 sequence is 16 residues long. Through a sample-barcoded 5' primer and a J-beta primer mix, a second PCR was run for roughly 6 to 12 cycles. TCRdb re-called the 5' RACE reads with MiXCR, one entry per CDR3 protein. The top ten hold 7.7% of the sample, which has some 1.5 million distinct CDR3 sequences, over 25% seen once. Collection of ten milliliters of peripheral blood was performed for each donor. Sequenced: blood. This sequence joins TRBV27 and TRBJ2-3; the D call may be TRBD1 or TRBD2 (6 bases each). The TCR originated in a woman under 40 in good health. CDR3 bases: TGTGCCAGCAGCCTAGGGGGGCCTGGAATGACAGATACGCAGTATTTT. Translating it yields CASSLGGPGMTDTQYF.